This is a list of T cell receptor beta chains from one sample in a study of identical twins. TCRdb re-analysed the 5' RACE reads in MiXCR, keeping a single row per CDR3 protein. In the table there are approximately 600,000 distinct CDR3 sequences, over 8.5% of which are singletons. The same specimen was also included in a second study, on yellow fever vaccine responses in identical twins.

Sequencing input: PBMCs. These receptors all stem from a woman under 30 in good health. CDR3s include the opening cysteine and the closing phenylalanine or tryptophan. Each record gives: CDR3 protein, CDR3 DNA, clone size, V gene, J gene, D gene. A D gene is named only where the DNA matches it firmly. Expanded clones get a size class; other rows say once, few or many, or leave the size out.

CDR3: CATSRMGTEVAPLHF
DNA: TGTGCCACCAGCAGAATGGGGACAGAGGTGGCACCCCTCCACTTT
size: many
V: TRBV15
J: TRBJ1-6
D: TRBD1

CDR3: CASSEYFPSSGGVTGELFF
DNA: TGTGCCAGCAGTGAATATTTCCCCTCTAGCGGGGGGGTCACCGGGGAGCTGTTTTTT
size: -
V: TRBV25-1
J: TRBJ2-2
D: TRBD2

CDR3: CASSGQVTDTQYF
DNA: TGTGCCAGCAGTGGACAGGTTACAGATACGCAGTATTTT
size: few
V: TRBV7-9
J: TRBJ2-3
D: TRBD1

CDR3: CASSGSGYGYTF
DNA: TGCGCCAGCAGCGGGTCGGGATACGGCTACACCTTC
size: many
V: TRBV5-1
J: TRBJ1-2
D: -

CDR3: CASSLDSSGGPQETQYF
DNA: TGTGCCAGCAGCTTAGATAGTAGCGGGGGCCCCCAAGAGACCCAGTACTTC
size: -
V: TRBV11-2
J: TRBJ2-5
D: TRBD2

CDR3: CASSFGGRDFYEQYF
DNA: TGTGCCAGCAGCTTTGGTGGTAGGGACTTCTACGAGCAGTACTTC
size: few
V: TRBV5-6
J: TRBJ2-7
D: -

CDR3: CASSQDIGAGGGTYEQYF
DNA: TGCGCCAGCAGCCAAGATATCGGCGCAGGGGGCGGAACCTACGAGCAGTACTTC
size: -
V: TRBV4-3
J: TRBJ2-7
D: TRBD1

CDR3: CASSWVSGTGPLTPLHF
DNA: TGTGCCAGCAGTTGGGTGTCCGGGACAGGGCCCTTAACACCCCTCCACTTT
size: -
V: TRBV12-3/TRBV12-4
J: TRBJ1-6
D: TRBD1

CDR3: CASSTHHSYEQYF
DNA: TGTGCCAGCAGCACCCACCACTCCTACGAGCAGTACTTC
size: few
V: TRBV7-6
J: TRBJ2-7
D: -

CDR3: CASSLAVAWTGELFF
DNA: TGTGCCAGCAGCTTGGCGGTAGCGTGGACCGGGGAGCTGTTTTTT
size: few
V: TRBV5-5
J: TRBJ2-2
D: -

CDR3: CSARSPDSFSSYNEQFF
DNA: TGCAGTGCTAGGTCCCCCGACAGTTTCAGCTCCTACAATGAGCAGTTCTTC
size: -
V: TRBV20-1
J: TRBJ2-1
D: -

CDR3: CASSFQYGTTPMRFF
DNA: TGTGCCAGCAGCTTTCAGTACGGCACTACCCCTATGCGGTTCTTC
size: many
V: TRBV5-5
J: TRBJ2-1
D: -

CDR3: CASSPNRQGAETQYF
DNA: TGTGCCAGCAGCCCAAACCGACAGGGGGCTGAGACCCAGTACTTC
size: -
V: TRBV11-2
J: TRBJ2-5
D: TRBD1

CDR3: CASTLGTSGGGHQETQYF
DNA: TGTGCCAGCACCCTCGGGACTAGCGGGGGGGGCCACCAAGAGACCCAGTACTTC
size: few
V: TRBV11-2
J: TRBJ2-5
D: TRBD2

CDR3: CASNPRIRGLDTQYF
DNA: TGTGCCAGTAATCCAAGGATCAGGGGGCTAGATACGCAGTATTTT
size: few
V: TRBV6-1
J: TRBJ2-3
D: TRBD1

CDR3: CASSVALARETQYF
DNA: TGTGCCAGCAGCGTAGCACTGGCCCGGGAGACCCAGTACTTC
size: -
V: TRBV9
J: TRBJ2-5
D: -

CDR3: CASMGTAAYEQYF
DNA: TGTGCCAGCATGGGGACGGCCGCCTACGAGCAGTACTTC
size: few
V: TRBV2
J: TRBJ2-7
D: -

CDR3: CASSPQTPTSYEQYF
DNA: TGTGCCAGCAGCCCGCAGACTCCTACCTCCTACGAGCAGTACTTC
size: -
V: TRBV7-9
J: TRBJ2-7
D: -

CDR3: CASSLTSTSGRAHSYEQYF
DNA: TGTGCCAGCAGCCTCACTTCAACTAGCGGGAGGGCCCACTCCTACGAGCAGTACTTC
size: -
V: TRBV6-2/TRBV6-3
J: TRBJ2-7
D: TRBD2

CDR3: CASSLMMASGELFF
DNA: TGTGCCAGCAGCTTAATGATGGCGTCCGGGGAGCTGTTTTTT
size: few
V: TRBV7-2
J: TRBJ2-2
D: -

CDR3: CASSDQASQPQHF
DNA: TGTGCCAGCAGTGATCAGGCATCACAGCCCCAGCATTTT
size: -
V: TRBV2
J: TRBJ1-5
D: -

CDR3: CASRRLDSTTGELFF
DNA: TGTGCCAGCAGACGCTTGGACTCCACCACCGGGGAGCTGTTTTTT
size: many
V: TRBV6-1
J: TRBJ2-2
D: -

CDR3: CASSLVGTGSYEQYF
DNA: TGTGCCAGCAGCTTGGTTGGGACAGGATCCTACGAGCAGTACTTC
size: many
V: TRBV5-5
J: TRBJ2-7
D: TRBD1

CDR3: CASGLVVDSNQPQHF
DNA: TGTGCTAGTGGTTTGGTAGTAGATAGCAATCAGCCCCAGCATTTT
size: -
V: TRBV12-5
J: TRBJ1-5
D: -

CDR3: CASSPGGLPAETQYF
DNA: TGTGCCAGCTCACCGGGGGGACTGCCGGCAGAGACCCAGTACTTC
size: -
V: TRBV18
J: TRBJ2-5
D: -

CDR3: CASSLVSVKGSNEQYF
DNA: TGTGCCAGCAGCTTAGTGTCAGTAAAGGGGAGTAACGAGCAGTACTTC
size: -
V: TRBV7-2
J: TRBJ2-7
D: -

CDR3: CASNPDSSSYNSPPHF
DNA: TGTGCCAGCAACCCCGACAGCAGCTCCTATAATTCACCCCCCCACTTT
size: -
V: TRBV6-1
J: TRBJ1-6
D: -

CDR3: CASSFSPGTYNEQFF
DNA: TGTGCCAGCAGCTTCAGTCCGGGCACCTACAATGAGCAGTTCTTC
size: few
V: TRBV13
J: TRBJ2-1
D: -

CDR3: CASSLALVRDIQYF
DNA: TGCGCCAGCAGCTTGGCTCTAGTAAGGGACATTCAGTACTTC
size: many
V: TRBV5-1
J: TRBJ2-4
D: -

CDR3: CASSLDGAGSYNEQFF
DNA: TGCGCCAGCAGCTTGGACGGGGCAGGGTCCTACAATGAGCAGTTCTTC
size: many
V: TRBV5-1
J: TRBJ2-1
D: -

CDR3: CASSFSLTGELFF
DNA: TGTGCCAGCAGTTTCTCATTAACCGGGGAGCTGTTTTTT
size: few
V: TRBV27
J: TRBJ2-2
D: -